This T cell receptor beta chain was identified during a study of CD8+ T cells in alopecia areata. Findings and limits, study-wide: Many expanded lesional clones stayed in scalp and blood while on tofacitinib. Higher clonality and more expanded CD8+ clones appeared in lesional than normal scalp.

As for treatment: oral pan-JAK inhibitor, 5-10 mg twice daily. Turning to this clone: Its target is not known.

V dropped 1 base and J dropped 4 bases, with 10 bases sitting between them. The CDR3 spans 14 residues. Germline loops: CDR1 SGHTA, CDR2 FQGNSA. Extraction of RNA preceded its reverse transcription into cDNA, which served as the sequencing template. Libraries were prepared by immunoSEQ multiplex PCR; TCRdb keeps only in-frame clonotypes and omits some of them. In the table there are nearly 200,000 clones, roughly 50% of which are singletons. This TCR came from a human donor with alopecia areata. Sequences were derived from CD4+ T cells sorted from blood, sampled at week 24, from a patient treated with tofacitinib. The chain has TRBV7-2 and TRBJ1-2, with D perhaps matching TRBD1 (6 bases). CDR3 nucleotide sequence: TGTGCCAGCAGCTTAGACAGGGTTCCCTATGGCTACACCTTC. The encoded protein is CASSLDRVPYGYTF.